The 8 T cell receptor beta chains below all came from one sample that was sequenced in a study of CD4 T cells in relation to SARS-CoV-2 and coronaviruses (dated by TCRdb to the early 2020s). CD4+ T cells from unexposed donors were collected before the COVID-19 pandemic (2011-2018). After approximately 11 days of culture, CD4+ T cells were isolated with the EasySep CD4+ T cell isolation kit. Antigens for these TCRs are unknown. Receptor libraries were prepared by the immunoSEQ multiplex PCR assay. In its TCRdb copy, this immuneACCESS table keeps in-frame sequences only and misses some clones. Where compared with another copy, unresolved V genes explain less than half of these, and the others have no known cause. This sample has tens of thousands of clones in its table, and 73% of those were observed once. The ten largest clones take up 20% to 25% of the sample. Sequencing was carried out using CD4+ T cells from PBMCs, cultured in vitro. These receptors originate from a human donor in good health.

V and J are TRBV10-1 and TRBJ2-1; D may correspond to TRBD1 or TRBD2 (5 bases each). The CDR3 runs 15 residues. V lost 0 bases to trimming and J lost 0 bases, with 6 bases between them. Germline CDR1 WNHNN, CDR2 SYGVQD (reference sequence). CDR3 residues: CASSESGVSYNEQFF. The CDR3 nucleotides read TGCGCCAGCAGTGAGTCGGGGGTCTCCTACAATGAGCAGTTCTTC.

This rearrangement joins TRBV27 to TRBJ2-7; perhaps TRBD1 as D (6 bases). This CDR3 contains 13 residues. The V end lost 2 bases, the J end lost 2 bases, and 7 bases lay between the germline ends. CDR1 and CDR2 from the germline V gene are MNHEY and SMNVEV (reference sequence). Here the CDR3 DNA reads TGTGCCAGCAGTTTACGGACAGCCTACGAGCAGTACTTC. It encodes CASSLRTAYEQYF.

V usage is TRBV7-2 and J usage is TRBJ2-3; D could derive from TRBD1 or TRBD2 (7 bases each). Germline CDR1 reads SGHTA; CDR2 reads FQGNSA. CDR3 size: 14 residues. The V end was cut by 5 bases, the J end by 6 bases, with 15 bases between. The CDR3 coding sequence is TGTGCCAGCAGCCCAGGGGGGGGCAGGGATACGCAGTATTTT. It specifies CASSPGGGRDTQYF.

Written as DNA, the CDR3 is TGTGCCAGCAGCGCCACGGGGGGGCTTTACAATGAGCAGTTCTTC. This codes for CASSATGGLYNEQFF. J is TRBJ2-1 and V is TRBV9; TRBD2 matches 8 bases. This CDR3 spans 15 amino acids. Germline-derived CDR1 and CDR2 are SGDLS and YYNGEE. Unmatched junction bases numbered 6, after V lost 3 bases and J lost 4 bases.

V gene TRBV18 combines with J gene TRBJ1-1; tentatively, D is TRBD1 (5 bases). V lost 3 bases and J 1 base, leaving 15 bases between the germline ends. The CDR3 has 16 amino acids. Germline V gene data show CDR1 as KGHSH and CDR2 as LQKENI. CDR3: CASSPGPAGANTEAFF. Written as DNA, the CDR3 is TGTGCCAGCTCACCGGGGCCCGCAGGCGCGAACACTGAAGCTTTCTTT.

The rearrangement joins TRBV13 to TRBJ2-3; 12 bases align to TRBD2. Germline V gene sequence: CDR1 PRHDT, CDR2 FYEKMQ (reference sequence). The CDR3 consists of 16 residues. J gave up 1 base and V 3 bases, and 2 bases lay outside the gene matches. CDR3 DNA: TGTGCCAGCAGCTTGCGACTAGCGGGAGGCACAGATACGCAGTATTTT. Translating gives CASSLRLAGGTDTQYF.

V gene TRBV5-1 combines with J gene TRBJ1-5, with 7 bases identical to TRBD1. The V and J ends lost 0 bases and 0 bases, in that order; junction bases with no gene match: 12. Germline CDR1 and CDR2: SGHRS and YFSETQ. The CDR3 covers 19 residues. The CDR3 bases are TGCGCCAGCAGCTTGGCCCCTCAAACAGGGGATTATAGCAATCAGCCCCAGCATTTT. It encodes CASSLAPQTGDYSNQPQHF.

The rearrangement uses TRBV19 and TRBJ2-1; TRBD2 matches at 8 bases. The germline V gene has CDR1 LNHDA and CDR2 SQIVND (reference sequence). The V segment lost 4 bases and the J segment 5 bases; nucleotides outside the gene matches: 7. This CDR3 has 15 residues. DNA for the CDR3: TGTGCCAGTAGTAGAGCGGGGACTAGGCACAATGAGCAGTTCTTC. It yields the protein CASSRAGTRHNEQFF.